This T cell receptor (beta chain) appears in the sequencing data of a study of blood T cell repertoires in COVID-19. Background on the study: COVID-19 samples from acute and convalescent phases originated in the United States, Italy and Spain. In each case, the material was cDNA or gDNA derived from T cells, B-cell-depleted T cells, or PBMCs.

Original processing methods: The authors estimated nucleated cell counts from reference gene primer amplification. TCRdb keeps only in-frame clones here, not all; method: immunoSEQ multiplex PCR. V and J calls and clone size are as listed in that table; D and trimming were resolved from the DNA. The data show some 260,000 clones, approximately 89% seen once. Seattle cases were enrolled at active infection and followed longitudinally. There are 14 residues in the CDR3. CDR1 MDHEN and CDR2 SYDVKM come from the germline V gene. The V gene end was trimmed by 6 bases and the J gene end by 7 bases; junction bases not matched to a gene: 12.

This clonotype originated in a woman in her 70s with COVID-19, enrolled during active disease. The chain employs TRBV28 and TRBJ2-7, with TRBD2 matching over 7 bases. The source material was peripheral blood. CDR3 DNA: TGTGCCAGCAGCCCCCAAGGGGAGGGCCGGGAGCAGTACTTC. Its translation: CASSPQGEGREQYF.